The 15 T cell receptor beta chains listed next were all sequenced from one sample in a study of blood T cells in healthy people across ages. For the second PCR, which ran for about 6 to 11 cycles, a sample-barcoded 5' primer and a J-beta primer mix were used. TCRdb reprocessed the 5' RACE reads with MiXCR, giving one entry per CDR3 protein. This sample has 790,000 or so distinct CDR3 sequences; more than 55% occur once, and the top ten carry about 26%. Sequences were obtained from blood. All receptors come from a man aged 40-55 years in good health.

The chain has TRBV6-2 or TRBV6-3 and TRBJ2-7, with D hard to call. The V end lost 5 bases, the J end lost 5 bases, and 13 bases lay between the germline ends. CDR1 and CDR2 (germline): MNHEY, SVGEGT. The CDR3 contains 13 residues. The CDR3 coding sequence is TGTGCCAGCAGTGATCTACGTTCCCACGAGCAGTACTTC. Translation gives CASSDLRSHEQYF.

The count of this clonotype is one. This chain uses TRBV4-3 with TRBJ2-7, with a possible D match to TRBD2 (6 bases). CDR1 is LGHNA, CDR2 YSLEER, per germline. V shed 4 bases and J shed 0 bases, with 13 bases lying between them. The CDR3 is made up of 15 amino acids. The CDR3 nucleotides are TGCGCCAGCAGCCGTTCTAGCGACCTCTCCTACGAGCAGTACTTC. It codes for CASSRSSDLSYEQYF.

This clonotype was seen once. The CDR3 spells CASSVRALAGNSPLHF. In DNA form, the CDR3 reads TGTGCCAGCAGCGTAAGGGCCTTAGCTGGGAATTCACCCCTCCACTTT. This chain joins TRBV9 and TRBJ1-6, with D unclear. Germline lookup yields CDR1 SGDLS and CDR2 YYNGEE. The CDR3 is 16 amino acids. V lost 1 base and J lost 7, with 15 bases in between.

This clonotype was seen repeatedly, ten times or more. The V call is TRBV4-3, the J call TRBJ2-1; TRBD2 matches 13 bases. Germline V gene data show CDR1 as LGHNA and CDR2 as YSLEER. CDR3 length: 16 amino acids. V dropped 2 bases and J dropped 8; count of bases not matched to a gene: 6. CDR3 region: CASSQTWTSGSYEQFF. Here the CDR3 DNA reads TGCGCCAGCAGCCAAACATGGACTAGCGGGAGTTATGAGCAGTTCTTC.

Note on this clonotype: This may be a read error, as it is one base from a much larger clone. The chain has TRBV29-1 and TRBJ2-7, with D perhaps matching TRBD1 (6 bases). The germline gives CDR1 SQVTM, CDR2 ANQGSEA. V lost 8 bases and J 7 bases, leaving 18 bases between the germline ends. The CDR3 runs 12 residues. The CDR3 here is CSFRQAGDEQYF. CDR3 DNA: TGCAGCTTCCGACAGGCCGGCGATGAGCAGTACTTC.

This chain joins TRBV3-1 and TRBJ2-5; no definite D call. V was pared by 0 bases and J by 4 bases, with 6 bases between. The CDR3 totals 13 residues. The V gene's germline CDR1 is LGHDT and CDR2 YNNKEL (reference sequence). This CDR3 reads CASSQDSRETQYF. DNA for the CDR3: TGTGCCAGCAGCCAAGATAGTCGAGAGACCCAGTACTTC.

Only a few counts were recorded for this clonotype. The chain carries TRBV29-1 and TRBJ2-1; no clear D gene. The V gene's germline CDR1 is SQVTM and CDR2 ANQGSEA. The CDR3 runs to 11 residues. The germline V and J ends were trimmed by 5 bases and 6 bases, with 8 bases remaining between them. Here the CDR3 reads CSVPRVNEQFF. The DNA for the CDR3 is TGCAGCGTTCCAAGAGTCAATGAGCAGTTCTTC.

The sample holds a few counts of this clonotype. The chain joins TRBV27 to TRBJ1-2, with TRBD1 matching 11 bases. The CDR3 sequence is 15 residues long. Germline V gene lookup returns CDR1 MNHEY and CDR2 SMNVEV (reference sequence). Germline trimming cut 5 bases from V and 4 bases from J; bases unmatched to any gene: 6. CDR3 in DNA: TGTGCCAGCAGTACGGGACAGGGGGGATTCTATGGCTACACCTTC. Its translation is CASSTGQGGFYGYTF.

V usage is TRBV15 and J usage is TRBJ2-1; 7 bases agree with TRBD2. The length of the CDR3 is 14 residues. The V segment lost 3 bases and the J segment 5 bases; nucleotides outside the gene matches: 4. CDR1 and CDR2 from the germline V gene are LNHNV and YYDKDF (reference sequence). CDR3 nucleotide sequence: TGTGCCACCAGCAGGGGAGGGACTCACAATGAGCAGTTCTTC. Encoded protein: CATSRGGTHNEQFF.

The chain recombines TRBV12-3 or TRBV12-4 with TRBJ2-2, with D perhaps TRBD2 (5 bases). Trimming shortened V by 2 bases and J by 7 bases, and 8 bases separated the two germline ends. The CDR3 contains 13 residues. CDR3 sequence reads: CASSLKRVGELFF. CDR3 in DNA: TGTGCCAGCAGTTTAAAGAGGGTCGGGGAGCTGTTTTTT.

In DNA, the CDR3 is TGTGCCAGCAGCTTAGGTGGACGCGGGTTGAGTAGTGTCGTGTTTTTT. Encoded protein: CASSLGGRGLSSVVFF. The chain carries TRBV7-9 and TRBJ1-4; D is undetermined. This CDR3 is built from 16 residues. Trimming removed 1 base from V and 15 bases from J, with 24 bases in between. CDR1 is SEHNR, CDR2 FQNEAQ, per germline (reference sequence).

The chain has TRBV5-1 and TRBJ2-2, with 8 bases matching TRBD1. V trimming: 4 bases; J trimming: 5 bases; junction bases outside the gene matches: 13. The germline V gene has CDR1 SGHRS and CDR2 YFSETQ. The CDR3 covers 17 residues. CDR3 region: CASSLPTGQGLTGELFF. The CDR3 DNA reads TGCGCCAGCAGCCTCCCCACCGGACAGGGACTGACCGGGGAGCTGTTTTTT. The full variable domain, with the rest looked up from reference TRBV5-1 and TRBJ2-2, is KAGVTQTPRYLIKTRGQQVTLSCSPISGHRSVSWYQQTPGQGLQFLFEYFSETQRNKGNFPGRFSGRQFSNSRSEMNVSTLELGDSALYLCASSLPTGQGLTGELFFGEGSRLTVL.

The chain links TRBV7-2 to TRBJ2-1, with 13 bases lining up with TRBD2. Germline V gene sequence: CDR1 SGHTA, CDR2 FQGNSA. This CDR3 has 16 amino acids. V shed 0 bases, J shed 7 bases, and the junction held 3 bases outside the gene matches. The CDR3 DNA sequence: TGTGCCAGCAGCTTAGCGGGGACTAGCGGGGTTAATGAGCAGTTCTTC. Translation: CASSLAGTSGVNEQFF.

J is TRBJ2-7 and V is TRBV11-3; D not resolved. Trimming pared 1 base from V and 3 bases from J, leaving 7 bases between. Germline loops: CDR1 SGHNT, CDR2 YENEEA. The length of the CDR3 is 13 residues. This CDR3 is CASSLAEVYEQYF. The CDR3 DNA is TGTGCCAGCAGCTTAGCTGAGGTCTACGAGCAGTACTTC.

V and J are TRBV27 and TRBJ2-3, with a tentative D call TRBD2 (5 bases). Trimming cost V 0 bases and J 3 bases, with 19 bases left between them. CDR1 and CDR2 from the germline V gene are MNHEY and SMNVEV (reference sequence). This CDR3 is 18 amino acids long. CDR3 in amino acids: CASSLSIPGTGKTDTQYF. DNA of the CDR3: TGTGCCAGCAGTTTATCGATTCCAGGTACCGGGAAGACAGATACGCAGTATTTT.